This T cell receptor (beta chain) is from a study of blood T cell repertoires in COVID-19. Study summary: Donors in the United States, Italy and Spain gave samples during acute or convalescent COVID-19.

Patients of the Seattle cohort, enrolled during active infection, were followed longitudinally. This clone showed up just once. The germline V gene encodes CDR1 SNHLY and CDR2 FYNNEI. The length of the CDR3 is 15 residues. Trimming took 6 bases from V and 1 from J, leaving 16 bases between them. The table came from immunoSEQ multiplex PCR; TCRdb's copy has only in-frame clones and leaves some out. There are 300,000 to 350,000 clones in the sample; around 87% occur only once, and under 6.5% lies in the top ten. This chain uses TRBV2 with TRBJ2-7, with D maybe TRBD2 (5 bases). Sequenced: peripheral blood. This TCR was recovered from a woman in her fifties or sixties with COVID-19, enrolled during active disease. This CDR3 is CASRGGWRNSYEQYF. DNA for the CDR3: TGTGCCAGCAGGGGTGGGTGGAGGAATTCCTACGAGCAGTACTTC.